One T cell receptor (beta chain) is described in this entry. TCRdb processed the 5' RACE reads anew with MiXCR; each CDR3 protein has one entry. The sample includes under 150,000 distinct CDR3 sequences, more than 9% seen only once; the top ten take around 16%. Documented time point: blood at routine non-recurrence follow-up after resection. TCRs were sequenced from unsorted whole RNA of tumor, nontumor lung or PBMC. The data are from a study of spatial heterogeneity in lung cancer. The receptor comes from a male donor with early-stage non-small cell lung cancer. This specimen was PBMCs, taken at follow-up.

The CDR3 spells CASSYYPSGETKTTQYF. CDR3 nucleotides: TGTGCCAGCAGTTACTACCCTAGCGGGGAAACCAAGACCACCCAGTACTTC. V is TRBV6-6 and J is TRBJ2-5; 9 positions match TRBD2. V shed 1 base and J 8 bases; nucleotides not matched to a gene: 14. The CDR3 runs 17 residues. Germline V lookup: CDR1 MNHNY, CDR2 SVGAGI (reference sequence).